The rows below give T cell receptor beta chains drawn from one sample of a study of blood T cell repertoires in COVID-19. Only in-frame clones appear in the TCRdb table, and some are missing; sequencing was by immunoSEQ multiplex PCR. This repertoire shows under 200,000 clones, approximately 84% found once; its top ten account for under 13%. Source material: peripheral blood. The receptor source for this set is a man aged 65 to 79 with active or convalescent COVID-19. The conserved cysteine and the conserved F or W are not part of the CDR3 here. A D gene is named only where the DNA matches it firmly. Not every row has a clone size; where given, it reads once, few, many or a size class.

D,size,V,CDR3
-,-,TRBV27,ASSYTQGYGYT
TRBD1,few,TRBV5-8,ASRRNRGSRTGELF
TRBD1,-,TRBV19,ASSIQGQDTEAF
-,-,TRBV7-2,ASSFDMGEKLF
-,-,TRBV7-3,ASSLSGIGTEAF
TRBD2,-,TRBV19,ASTLWAGVVGELF
-,-,TRBV5-1,ASSLARGDTQY
-,few,TRBV18,ASSQQANQPQH
-,-,TRBV3-1/TRBV3-2,ASSQAAAEGYT
-,-,TRBV19,ASRRGIQETQY
TRBD1,-,TRBV28,ASSSTGGYFYGYT
TRBD2,-,TRBV4-1,ASSPMTSGRATQY
-,few,TRBV7-2,ASSLGLVTEAF
-,-,TRBV29-1,SGQGSSSYNEQF
-,-,TRBV10-2,ASKDRLNEKLF
-,once,TRBV6-1,ASSEYRQTGVQY
TRBD1,-,TRBV10-2,ASSESGQWGYT